This note documents a single T cell receptor (beta chain) sequence. In the authors' methods: Estimated nucleated cell counts came from reference gene primer amplification. TCRdb's copy holds only in-frame clones and misses some; the assay was immunoSEQ multiplex PCR. D and trimming were read from the DNA, whereas the V and J calls and clone size are those reported in that table. Of 110,000 or so clones in the sample, roughly 85% were seen once. The data belong to a study of blood T cell repertoires in COVID-19. As for the study in general: The origin of the acute and convalescent COVID-19 samples was the United States, Italy and Spain. PBMCs, B-cell-depleted T cells, or T cells were the source of the cDNA or gDNA that made up the material.

V was clipped by 5 bases and J by 8 bases, with 13 bases between them. The CDR3 consists of 14 residues. The germline CDR1 and CDR2 sequences are MNHNY and SVGAGI (reference sequence). V is TRBV6-6 and J is TRBJ1-6; perhaps TRBD1 as D (5 bases). The sequence derives from a human donor in a cohort sampled during active COVID-19. Sequenced material: peripheral blood. The CDR3 nucleotides are TGTGCCAGCAGTGTCGGGGGTCCGGATTCACCCCTCCACTTT. Its translation: CASSVGGPDSPLHF.